These 15 T cell receptor beta chains came from one sample sequenced in a study of blood T cell repertoires in COVID-19. This table comes from immunoSEQ multiplex PCR, and its TCRdb copy is limited to in-frame clones, with some not included. This sample has approximately 240,000 clones, with 65% to 85% found just once. Sequencing was done on a sample of peripheral blood. All receptors come from a woman aged 40 to 49 with active or convalescent COVID-19.

This chain links TRBV6-1 with TRBJ1-3; D is unclear. The CDR3 has 15 residues. Germline CDR1 reads MNHNS; CDR2 reads SASEGT. Trimming took 3 bases from V and 0 from J, leaving 9 bases between them. CDR3 residues: CASSDTSYSGNTIYF. As DNA, the CDR3 is TGTGCCAGCAGTGATACCTCCTACTCTGGAAACACCATATATTTT.

The CDR3 nucleotides read TGTGCCAGTAGTATTCCCTTGCGACAGGGACGCTATGGCTACACCTTC. This translates into CASSIPLRQGRYGYTF. V and J are TRBV19 and TRBJ1-2, with 7 bases fitting TRBD1. Germline lookup yields CDR1 LNHDA and CDR2 SQIVND (reference sequence). CDR3 length: 16 amino acids. J was trimmed by 4 bases and V by 3 bases; bases with no gene match: 11.

This clone was detected only once. This rearrangement joins TRBV28 to TRBJ1-5; D unclear. Germline values: CDR1 MDHEN, CDR2 SYDVKM. This CDR3 spans 13 amino acids. Trimming took off 10 bases at V and 0 bases at J, with 10 bases between the two ends. The CDR3 loop reads CATSENSNQPQHF. CDR3 nucleotides: TGTGCCACCTCAGAAAATAGCAATCAGCCCCAGCATTTT. The full variable domain, in which reference TRBV28 and TRBJ1-5 provide the parts outside the CDR3, is DVKVTQSSRYLVKRTGEKVFLECVQDMDHENMFWYRQDPGLGLRLIYFSYDVKMKEKGDIPEGYSVSREKKERFSLILESASTNQTSMYLCATSENSNQPQHFGDGTRLSIL.

CDR3 sequence reads: CSAPGSRITEAFF. The CDR3, as DNA: TGCAGCGCGCCGGGGAGTCGAATCACTGAAGCTTTCTTT. The gene calls are TRBV29-1 and TRBJ1-1; D remains unclear. V lost 7 bases and J lost 4, with 16 bases in between. The CDR3 is 13 residues long. From germline, CDR1 is SQVTM and CDR2 ANQGSEA. The full variable domain, completed using reference TRBV29-1 and TRBJ1-1, is SAVISQKPSRDICQRGTSLTIQCQVDSQVTMMFWYRQQPGQSLTLIATANQGSEATYESGFVIDKFPISRPNLTFSTLTVSNMSPEDSSIYLCSAPGSRITEAFFGQGTRLTVV.

V gene TRBV28 combines with J gene TRBJ2-5; 10 bases align to TRBD1. The CDR3 is 14 amino acids. Germline V gene data show CDR1 as MDHEN and CDR2 as SYDVKM. Unmatched junction bases numbered 7, after V lost 7 bases and J lost 5 bases. The CDR3 region is CASTRDRGFETQYF. CDR3 DNA sequence: TGTGCCAGCACCCGGGACAGGGGTTTTGAGACCCAGTACTTC.

For the CDR3, the DNA is TGTGCCAGCAGTTTCATTGGGCAGGCTCCCAACTATGGCTACACCTTC. Translation gives CASSFIGQAPNYGYTF. The chain recombines TRBV28 with TRBJ1-2; D is unresolved. Trimming took off 3 bases at V and 2 bases at J, with 16 bases between the two ends. CDR3 length: 16 amino acids. Germline V gene data show CDR1 as MDHEN and CDR2 as SYDVKM.

V gene TRBV4-1 combines with J gene TRBJ2-1, with TRBD1 matching 10 bases. The J segment lost 10 bases and the V segment lost 10 bases, leaving 16 bases of the junction unmatched. The CDR3 is made up of 15 amino acids. Per the germline V gene, CDR1 is MGHRA and CDR2 is YSYEKL. The CDR3 bases are TGCGCCACACGGGCCCCCGGGACAGGGGAAAGCGAGCAGTTCTTC. Residues: CATRAPGTGESEQFF.

The chain links TRBV27 to TRBJ1-5, with D perhaps matching TRBD1 (6 bases). V lost 3 bases and J lost 7, with 25 bases in between. The germline CDR1 and CDR2 sequences are MNHEY and SMNVEV (reference sequence). CDR3 size: 18 residues. The CDR3 region is CASSLTGPVFGGGQPQHF. CDR3 coding DNA: TGTGCCAGCAGTTTGACGGGACCCGTTTTTGGGGGCGGACAGCCCCAGCATTTT.

This clone came up many times. This rearrangement joins TRBV7-7 to TRBJ2-2; 7 nucleotides align to TRBD1. Per the germline V gene, CDR1 is SSHAT and CDR2 is FNYEAQ (reference sequence). The J segment lost 6 bases and the V segment lost 1 base, leaving 2 bases of the junction unmatched. The CDR3 has 14 residues. The CDR3 protein is CASSLEGAAGELFF. DNA of the CDR3: TGTGCCAGCAGCTTAGAGGGGGCCGCCGGGGAGCTGTTTTTT.

The genes are TRBV18 and TRBJ2-1, with TRBD2 matching over 11 bases. In germline, CDR1 is KGHSH, CDR2 LQKENI. V shed 4 bases and J 0 bases; nucleotides not matched to a gene: 5. This CDR3 spans 17 amino acids. DNA of the CDR3: TGTGCCAGCTCACGAGCTAGCGGGGGGAGCTCCTACAATGAGCAGTTCTTC. The encoded protein is CASSRASGGSSYNEQFF.

This sequence joins TRBV11-2 and TRBJ1-6; the match to TRBD1 covers 9 bases. From germline, CDR1 is SGHAT and CDR2 FQNNGV. Trimming at V came to 3 bases and at J to 10 bases, leaving 7 bases not matched to a gene. The CDR3 runs to 15 residues. The CDR3 bases are TGTGCCAGCAGCTTGGGGACAGGGAAAACGTCACCCCTCCACTTT. It yields the protein CASSLGTGKTSPLHF.

The chain couples TRBV9 to TRBJ1-4; weak D call: TRBD1 (6 bases). The CDR3 contains 16 residues. Deletions cut 4 bases from V and 5 bases from J, with 18 bases between. From germline, CDR1 is SGDLS and CDR2 YYNGEE. In nucleotides, the CDR3 is TGTGCCAGCAGCTCCCGGGGGGGGCAGATGAATGAAAAACTGTTTTTT. Protein product: CASSSRGGQMNEKLFF.

This clone was seen a handful of times. The gene calls are TRBV7-3 and TRBJ1-6; the D gene is possibly TRBD1 (5 bases). Germline V gene lookup returns CDR1 SGHTA and CDR2 FQGTGA. Trimming shortened V by 3 bases and J by 16 bases, and 16 bases separated the two germline ends. The length of the CDR3 is 13 residues. The CDR3, as DNA: TGTGCCAGCAGCTTGAACCGGGACTCCTCTCTCCACTTT. Translated, it gives CASSLNRDSSLHF. The full variable domain, rest sourced from reference TRBV7-3 and TRBJ1-6, is GAGVSQTPSNKVTEKGKYVELRCDPISGHTALYWYRQSLGQGPEFLIYFQGTGAADDSGLPNDRFFAVRPEGSVSTLKIQRTERGDSAVYLCASSLNRDSSLHFGNGTRLTVT.

This chain connects TRBV2 to TRBJ1-2; TRBD1 might be the D (6 bases). The germline V gene has CDR1 SNHLY and CDR2 FYNNEI. Deletions cut 4 bases from V and 3 bases from J, with 12 bases between. The CDR3 has 14 residues. CDR3 amino acids: CASSADSWDYGYTF. CDR3 nucleotides: TGTGCCAGCAGTGCGGACAGCTGGGACTATGGCTACACCTTC.

The V call is TRBV6-6, the J call TRBJ1-1; perhaps TRBD1 as D (6 bases). Looked up from germline, CDR1 is MNHNY and CDR2 is SVGAGI (reference sequence). The V and J ends lost 8 bases and 4 bases respectively, with 20 bases between them. This CDR3 has 15 residues. The CDR3 spells CASRSLRGLGTEAFF. CDR3 nucleotides: TGTGCCAGCCGCTCACTCAGGGGATTAGGCACTGAAGCTTTCTTT.